A single sample is the source of the 14 T cell receptor beta chains below, sequenced in a study of T cell repertoires in cytomegalovirus infection. MiXCR, applied by TCRdb to the reads, yields one record per CDR3 protein. The sample holds about 770,000 distinct CDR3 sequences, almost 30% seen once. Their specific antigens are unknown. The sequenced sample was cultured CD8+ T cells from PBMCs, obtained from culture after CMV antigen stimulation. The receptors stem from a human donor in good health (CMV status not recorded). Some clones in this sample may be carry-over from other donors' samples.

This clonotype was seen many times. V gene TRBV7-9 combines with J gene TRBJ1-4; D is unresolved. V lost 5 bases to trimming and J lost 8 bases, with 9 bases between them. Germline V gene lookup returns CDR1 SEHNR and CDR2 FQNEAQ (reference sequence). CDR3 size: 12 residues. The CDR3 DNA sequence: TGTGCCAGCAGCCCAGAACGGGAAAAACTGTTTTTT. Translated: CASSPEREKLFF. Combining the CDR3 with reference TRBV7-9 and TRBJ1-4 gives the whole variable domain DTGVSQNPRHKITKRGQNVTFRCDPISEHNRLYWYRQTLGQGPEFLTYFQNEAQLEKSRLLSDRFSAERPKGSFSTLEIQRTEQGDSAMYLCASSPEREKLFFGSGTQLSVL.

This clonotype was seen once. The CDR3 region is CASSYLGNEQYF. The CDR3 DNA reads TGTGCCAGCAGTTACCTAGGGAACGAGCAGTACTTC. The chain links TRBV6-5 to TRBJ2-7, with D hard to call. CDR3 length equals 12 residues. Per the germline V gene, CDR1 is MNHEY and CDR2 is SVGAGI. The V and J ends lost 2 bases and 5 bases respectively, with 7 bases between them.

The chain combines TRBV12-5 with TRBJ2-2; D perhaps matches TRBD1 (5 bases). The CDR3 has 16 residues. Germline CDR1 is LGHNT and CDR2 is FRNRAP. Trimming removed 1 base from V and 0 bases from J, with 9 bases in between. DNA for the CDR3: TGTGCTAGTGGTTTGGGGGGCGGATCGAACACCGGGGAGCTGTTTTTT. Translating gives CASGLGGGSNTGELFF.

The chain combines TRBV6-5 with TRBJ2-7; TRBD2 is a possible D gene (5 bases). The CDR3 totals 14 residues. Germline V gene lookup returns CDR1 MNHEY and CDR2 SVGAGI. The V end was cut by 0 bases, the J end by 5 bases, with 11 bases between. CDR3 amino acids: CASSYSPSGNEQYF. The DNA of the CDR3 is TGTGCCAGCAGTTACTCGCCTTCGGGAAACGAGCAGTACTTC.

The V and J genes are TRBV27 and TRBJ2-1; D is uncertain. Germline loops: CDR1 MNHEY, CDR2 SMNVEV (reference sequence). Trimming shortened V by 1 base and J by 6 bases, and 7 bases separated the two germline ends. The CDR3 totals 13 residues. The CDR3 loop reads CASSLLGINEQFF. The CDR3 bases are TGTGCCAGCAGTTTATTAGGAATCAATGAGCAGTTCTTC.

In this sample, this clonotype turned up a few times. V usage is TRBV24-1 and J usage is TRBJ2-2; no clear D gene. V lost 4 bases, J lost 8 bases, and 16 bases lay in between. The CDR3 has 15 residues. The V gene's germline CDR1 is KGHDR and CDR2 SFDVKD. CDR3 protein: CATSETKGGDGELFF. The CDR3 DNA reads as TGTGCCACCAGTGAGACCAAAGGTGGGGATGGGGAGCTGTTTTTT.

This clonotype is a singleton in its sample. This chain joins TRBV5-8 and TRBJ2-3; no reliable D call. V was cut by 7 bases and J by 1 base, with 10 bases left in between. CDR3 length equals 13 residues. The germline V gene has CDR1 SGHTS and CDR2 YDEGEE. CDR3 region: CASSTIRTDTQYF. The CDR3 DNA reads as TGTGCCAGCTCGACAATTCGCACAGATACGCAGTATTTT.

The count of this clonotype is one. The chain couples TRBV12-3 or TRBV12-4 to TRBJ2-1; 9 nucleotides match TRBD1. Losses at the gene ends were 2 bases for V and 5 bases for J; bases not matched to a gene: 7. CDR3 length: 16 residues. The CDR3 nucleotides are TGTGCCAGCAGTTTAACCGGGACAGGGTATCACAATGAGCAGTTCTTC. Translation: CASSLTGTGYHNEQFF.

The chain links TRBV27 to TRBJ1-1, with TRBD1 matching over 7 bases. The germline CDR1 and CDR2 sequences are MNHEY and SMNVEV (reference sequence). There are 13 residues in the CDR3. The J segment lost 6 bases and the V segment lost 4 bases, leaving 5 bases of the junction unmatched. CDR3 nucleotides: TGTGCCAGCAGTTGGGACAGCTTCGCTGAAGCTTTCTTT. It specifies CASSWDSFAEAFF.

This clonotype was seen only a few times. The chain joins TRBV10-3 to TRBJ1-3; D is perhaps TRBD1 (5 bases). CDR1 is ENHRY and CDR2 is SYGVKD in the germline V gene. The germline V and J ends were trimmed by 3 bases and 3 bases, with 12 bases remaining between them. The CDR3 totals 15 residues. The CDR3 DNA reads as TGTGCCATCAGTGACCCCGGACACCTTGGAAACACCATATATTTT. Its translation: CAISDPGHLGNTIYF.

This chain joins TRBV15 and TRBJ2-7, with D maybe TRBD1 (6 bases). The CDR3 runs 14 residues. Germline V gives CDR1 LNHNV, CDR2 YYDKDF (reference sequence). The V end lost 3 bases, the J end lost 4 bases, and 13 bases lay between the germline ends. CDR3 protein: CATSSRGRGYEQYF. The CDR3 region has the DNA TGTGCCACCAGCAGTCGGGGCAGGGGTTACGAGCAGTACTTC.

Note on this clonotype: One end of the junction fails to match germline, which may point to a read error. The chain carries TRBV10-3 and TRBJ1-6; D might be TRBD1 (6 bases). The CDR3 spans 14 residues. The germline V gene encodes CDR1 ENHRY and CDR2 SYGVKD. CDR3 coding DNA: TGTGCCATCAATGAGGGGGCCTATAATTCACCCCTCCACTTT. It codes for CAINEGAYNSPLHF.

This clonotype was seen more than once but under ten times. The V call is TRBV10-3, the J call TRBJ2-7, with a tentative D call TRBD1 (5 bases). Germline CDR1 is ENHRY and CDR2 is SYGVKD. Trimming took off 0 bases at V and 3 bases at J, with 6 bases between the two ends. This CDR3 is built from 13 residues. The DNA of the CDR3 is TGTGCCATCAGTGAGTCGACAGTCTACGAGCAGTACTTC. As protein: CAISESTVYEQYF.

Of note for this clonotype: A much larger clonotype is one base distant, so this may be a read error. The rearrangement links TRBV7-6 to TRBJ2-1; TRBD1 matches 11 bases. Germline V lookup: CDR1 SGHVS, CDR2 FNYEAQ. The CDR3 is 19 residues long. The CDR3 loop reads CASSLAGTGGIGTYNVQFF. CDR3 DNA: TGTGCCAGCAGCTTAGCAGGGACAGGGGGTATAGGGACCTACAATGTGCAGTTCTTC.